This T cell receptor beta chain appears in the sequencing data of a study of T-cell memory formation after mild COVID-19. Findings of the study overall: Later expanders leaned toward CD4+, whereas clones contracting from day 15 to 85 were balanced CD4/CD8. The appearance of some responding clones in pre-infection memory suggested that cross-reactive memory joined.

TCRdb fed the 5' RACE reads into MiXCR, producing one record per CDR3 protein. The table includes around 300,000 distinct CDR3 sequences, around 15% detected once. The V gene lost 7 bases and the J gene lost 12 bases, with 18 bases spanning the gap. CDR3 length: 12 residues. Germline V gene lookup returns CDR1 SGHDN and CDR2 FVKESK. As for this clonotype: What it recognizes is unknown.

V is TRBV14 and J is TRBJ1-2; TRBD1 is a possible D gene (6 bases). The sequenced sample was PBMCs or a T cell subset sorted from them (not recorded which). The TCR sequence derives from a man between 18 and 29 years old who had mild COVID-19 (a few samples of this study predate the infection). Cell type and time point are not known. CDR3 nucleotide sequence: TGTGCCAGCATGTTAGGGGGGCGCCTCCACACCTTC. Translation gives CASMLGGRLHTF.